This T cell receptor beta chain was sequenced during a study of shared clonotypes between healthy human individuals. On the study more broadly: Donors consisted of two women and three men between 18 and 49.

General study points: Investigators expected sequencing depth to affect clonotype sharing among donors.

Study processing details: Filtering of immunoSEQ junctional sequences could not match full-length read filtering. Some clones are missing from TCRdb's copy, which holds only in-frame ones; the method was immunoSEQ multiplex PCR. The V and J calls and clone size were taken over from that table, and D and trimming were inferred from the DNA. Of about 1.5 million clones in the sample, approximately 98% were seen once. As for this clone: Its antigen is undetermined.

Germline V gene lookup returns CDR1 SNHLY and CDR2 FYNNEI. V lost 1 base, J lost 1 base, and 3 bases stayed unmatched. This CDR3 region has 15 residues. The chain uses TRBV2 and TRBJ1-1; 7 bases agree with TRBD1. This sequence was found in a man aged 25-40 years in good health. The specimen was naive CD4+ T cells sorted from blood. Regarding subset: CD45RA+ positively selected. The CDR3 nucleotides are TGTGCCAGCAGTGAAGGGAACAGGGGGAACACTGAAGCTTTCTTT. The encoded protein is CASSEGNRGNTEAFF. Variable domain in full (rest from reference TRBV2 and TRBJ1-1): EPEVTQTPSHQVTQMGQEVILRCVPISNHLYFYWYRQILGQKVEFLVSFYNNEISEKSEIFDDQFSVERPDGSNFTLKIRSTKLEDSAMYFCASSEGNRGNTEAFFGQGTRLTVV.